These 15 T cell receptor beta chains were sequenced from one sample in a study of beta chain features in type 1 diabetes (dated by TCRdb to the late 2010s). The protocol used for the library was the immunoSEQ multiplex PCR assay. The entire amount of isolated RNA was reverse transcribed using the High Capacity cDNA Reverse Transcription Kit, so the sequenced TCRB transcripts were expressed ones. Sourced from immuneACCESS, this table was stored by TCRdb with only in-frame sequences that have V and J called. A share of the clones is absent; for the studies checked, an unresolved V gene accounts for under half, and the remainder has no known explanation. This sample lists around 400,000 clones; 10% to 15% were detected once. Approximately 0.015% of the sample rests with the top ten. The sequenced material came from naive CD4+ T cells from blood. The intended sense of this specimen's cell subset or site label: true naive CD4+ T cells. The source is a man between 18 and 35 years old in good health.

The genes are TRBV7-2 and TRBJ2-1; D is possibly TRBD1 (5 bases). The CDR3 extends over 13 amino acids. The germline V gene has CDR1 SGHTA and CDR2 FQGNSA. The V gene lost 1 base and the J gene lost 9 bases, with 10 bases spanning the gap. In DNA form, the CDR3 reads TGTGCCAGCAGCTTAGTAGGTCAGGGTGAGCAGTTCTTC. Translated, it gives CASSLVGQGEQFF.

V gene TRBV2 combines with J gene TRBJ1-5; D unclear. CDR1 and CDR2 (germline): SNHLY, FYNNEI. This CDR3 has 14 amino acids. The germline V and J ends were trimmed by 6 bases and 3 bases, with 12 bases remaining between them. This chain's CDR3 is CASSPRRTNQPQHF. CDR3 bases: TGTGCCAGCAGCCCCCGGAGGACCAATCAGCCCCAGCATTTT.

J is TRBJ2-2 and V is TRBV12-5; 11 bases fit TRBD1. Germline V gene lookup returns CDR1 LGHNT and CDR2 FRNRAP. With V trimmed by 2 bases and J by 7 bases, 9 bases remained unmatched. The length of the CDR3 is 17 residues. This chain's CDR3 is CASGLSRGQGAIGELFF. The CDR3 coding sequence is TGTGCTAGTGGTTTGTCCCGCGGACAGGGGGCTATCGGGGAGCTGTTTTTT.

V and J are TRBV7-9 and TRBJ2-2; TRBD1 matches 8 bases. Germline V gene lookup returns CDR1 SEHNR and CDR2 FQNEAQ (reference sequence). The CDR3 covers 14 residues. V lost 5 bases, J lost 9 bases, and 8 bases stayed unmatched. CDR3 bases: TGTGCCAGCAGCGCCTATGGACAGGGCCGGGAGCTGTTTTTT. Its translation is CASSAYGQGRELFF.

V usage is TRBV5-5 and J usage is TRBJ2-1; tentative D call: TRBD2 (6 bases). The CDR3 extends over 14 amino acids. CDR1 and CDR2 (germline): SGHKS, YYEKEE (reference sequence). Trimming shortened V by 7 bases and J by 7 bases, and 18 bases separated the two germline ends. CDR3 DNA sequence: TGTGCCAGCGGTCGCCCGGGGAGGTGGAATGAGCAGTTCTTC. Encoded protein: CASGRPGRWNEQFF.

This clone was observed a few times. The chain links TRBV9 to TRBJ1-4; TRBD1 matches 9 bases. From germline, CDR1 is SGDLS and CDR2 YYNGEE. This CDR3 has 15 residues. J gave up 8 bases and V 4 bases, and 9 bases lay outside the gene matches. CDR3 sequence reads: CASSRTGTGNEKLFF. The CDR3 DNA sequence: TGTGCCAGCAGCCGCACCGGGACAGGGAACGAAAAACTGTTTTTT.

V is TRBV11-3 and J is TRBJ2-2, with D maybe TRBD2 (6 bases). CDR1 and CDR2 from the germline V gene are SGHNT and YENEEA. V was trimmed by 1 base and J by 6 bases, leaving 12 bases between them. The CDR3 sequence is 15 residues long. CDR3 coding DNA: TGTGCCAGCAGCTTAGGGATAGCGGAAGCCGGGGAGCTGTTTTTT. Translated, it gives CASSLGIAEAGELFF.

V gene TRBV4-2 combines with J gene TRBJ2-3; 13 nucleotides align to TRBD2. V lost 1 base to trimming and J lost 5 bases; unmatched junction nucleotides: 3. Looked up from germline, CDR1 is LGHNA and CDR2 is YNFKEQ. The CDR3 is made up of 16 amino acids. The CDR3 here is CASSQGTSGSGDTQYF. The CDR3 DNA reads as TGTGCCAGCAGCCAAGGGACTAGCGGGAGTGGAGATACGCAGTATTTT.

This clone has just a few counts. This CDR3 is CASSRQLAGVNEQFF. Written as DNA, the CDR3 is TGTGCCAGCAGCCGGCAACTAGCGGGAGTAAATGAGCAGTTCTTC. The genes are TRBV7-3 and TRBJ2-1, with 11 bases lining up with TRBD2. The CDR3 sequence is 15 residues long. V lost 5 bases and J lost 7; bases outside the gene matches: 7. Germline V gene data show CDR1 as SGHTA and CDR2 as FQGTGA.

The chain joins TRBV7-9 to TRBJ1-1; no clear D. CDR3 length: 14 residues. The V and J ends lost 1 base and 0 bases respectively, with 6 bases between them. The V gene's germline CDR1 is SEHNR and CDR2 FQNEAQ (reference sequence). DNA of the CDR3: TGTGCCAGCAGCTTAGATCTCTTGAACACTGAAGCTTTCTTT. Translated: CASSLDLLNTEAFF.

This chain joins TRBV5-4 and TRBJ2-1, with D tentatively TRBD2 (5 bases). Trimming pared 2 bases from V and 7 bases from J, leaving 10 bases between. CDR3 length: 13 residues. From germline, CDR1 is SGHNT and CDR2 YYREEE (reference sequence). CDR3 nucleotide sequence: TGTGCCAGCAGCTTTCAAGGCGGGAATGAGCAGTTCTTC. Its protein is CASSFQGGNEQFF.

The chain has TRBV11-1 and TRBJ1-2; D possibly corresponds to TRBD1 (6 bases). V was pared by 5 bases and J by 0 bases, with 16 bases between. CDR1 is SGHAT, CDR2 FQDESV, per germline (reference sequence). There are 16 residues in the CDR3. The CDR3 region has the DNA TGTGCCAGCAGCGAAACTACAGGGCTTTCTAACTATGGCTACACCTTC. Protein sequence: CASSETTGLSNYGYTF.

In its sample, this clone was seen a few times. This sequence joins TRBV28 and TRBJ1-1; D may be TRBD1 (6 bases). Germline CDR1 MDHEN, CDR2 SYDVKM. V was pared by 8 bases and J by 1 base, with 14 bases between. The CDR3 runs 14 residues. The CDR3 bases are TGTGCCAGCGGGGACAACCGAAGGAACACTGAAGCTTTCTTT. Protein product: CASGDNRRNTEAFF.

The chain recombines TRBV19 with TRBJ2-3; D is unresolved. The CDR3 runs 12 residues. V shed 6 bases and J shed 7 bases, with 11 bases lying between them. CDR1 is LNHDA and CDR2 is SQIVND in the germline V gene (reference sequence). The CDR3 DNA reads TGTGCCAGTAGCGGTGAAGCGAATACGCAGTATTTT. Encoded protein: CASSGEANTQYF. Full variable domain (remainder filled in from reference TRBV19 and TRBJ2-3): DGGITQSPKYLFRKEGQNVTLSCEQNLNHDAMYWYRQDPGQGLRLIYYSQIVNDFQKGDIAEGYSVSREKKESFPLTVTSAQKNPTAFYLCASSGEANTQYFGPGTRLTVL.

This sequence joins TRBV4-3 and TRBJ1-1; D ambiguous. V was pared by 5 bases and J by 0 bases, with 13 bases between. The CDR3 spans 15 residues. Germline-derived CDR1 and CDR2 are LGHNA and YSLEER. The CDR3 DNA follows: TGCGCCAGCAGCGCCCAGCGGGCCATGAACACTGAAGCTTTCTTT. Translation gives CASSAQRAMNTEAFF.